Listed below are T cell receptor beta chains from one sample, sequenced in a study of T cell changes during pregnancy in multiple sclerosis. Sequenced by immunoSEQ multiplex PCR; TCRdb stores in-frame clones only, minus some. The sample yields roughly 36,000 clones, more than 75% seen once. Sequencing was performed on peripheral blood, taken in the second trimester of pregnancy. The receptors derive from a female donor in good health, enrolled as a control in a pregnancy study. CDR3s include the opening cysteine and the closing phenylalanine or tryptophan. D genes are given only for firm matches. Some rows have no size entry. The others give once, few or many, or a class for an expanded clone.

TRBJ1-5 - TRBV5-6 TRBD1 CASSLGGTAYSNQPQHF TGTGCCAGCAGCCTAGGCGGGACAGCTTATAGCAATCAGCCCCAGCATTTT
TRBJ2-7 - TRBV28 - CASSLTNSRYEQYF TGTGCCAGCAGTTTAACCAACTCTCGATACGAGCAGTACTTC
TRBJ2-3 - TRBV11-1 - CASSFRSTDTQYF TGTGCCAGCAGCTTCAGAAGCACAGATACGCAGTATTTT
TRBJ2-3 - TRBV4-3 TRBD2 CASSQAPTLAGATDTQYF TGCGCCAGCAGCCAAGCCCCAACACTAGCGGGGGCGACAGATACGCAGTATTTT
TRBJ1-1 - TRBV5-5 TRBD1 CASSLVGRQGAEAFF TGTGCCAGCAGCTTGGTAGGGAGACAGGGGGCTGAAGCTTTCTTT
TRBJ2-1 - TRBV18 TRBD2 CASSPGTSESEQFF TGTGCCAGCTCACCAGGGACTAGCGAGAGTGAGCAGTTCTTC
TRBJ1-4 - TRBV9 - CASSAPNEKLFF TGTGCCAGCAGCGCTCCTAATGAAAAACTGTTTTTT
TRBJ1-6 - TRBV6-6 - CASSYSTANSPLHF TGTGCCAGCAGTTACTCAACAGCTAATTCACCCCTCCACTTT
TRBJ2-7 once TRBV7-8 TRBD1 CASSPWDRTYEQYF TGTGCCAGCAGCCCATGGGACAGAACCTACGAGCAGTACTTC
TRBJ1-2 - TRBV6-4 - CASRGEGSSAGYTF TGTGCCAGCAGAGGGGAGGGCTCATCTGCGGGCTACACCTTC
TRBJ2-7 - TRBV14 - CASSQEAGNLPYEQYF TGTGCCAGCAGCCAAGAGGCAGGCAATCTACCCTACGAGCAGTACTTC
TRBJ2-7 - TRBV11-3 TRBD2 CASSLRGGSSYEQYF TGTGCCAGCAGCTTACGCGGGGGGAGCTCCTACGAGCAGTACTTC
TRBJ1-2 once TRBV6-4 TRBD1 CASSPGGGYYGYTF TGTGCCAGCAGTCCAGGGGGCGGCTACTATGGCTACACCTTC
TRBJ2-7 - TRBV30 TRBD1 CAWSTGAAYKDYEQYF TGTGCCTGGAGTACAGGGGCGGCATACAAAGACTACGAGCAGTACTTC
TRBJ2-5 - TRBV6-1 - CARQGETQYF TGTGCCAGACAGGGAGAGACCCAGTACTTC
TRBJ2-4 - TRBV11-2 - CASSLNPTAKNIQYF TGTGCCAGCAGCTTGAACCCTACCGCCAAAAACATTCAGTACTTC
TRBJ2-7 - TRBV5-4 - CASSSPTGLYEQYF TGTGCCAGCAGCTCCCCGACAGGTCTCTACGAGCAGTACTTC
TRBJ2-7 - TRBV5-1 - CASSQDGIYEQYF TGCGCCAGCAGCCAGGACGGGATCTACGAGCAGTACTTC
TRBJ1-4 - TRBV19 TRBD1 CASSLGGMTNEKLFF TGTGCCAGTAGTTTAGGGGGCATGACTAATGAAAAACTGTTTTTT
TRBJ1-3 - TRBV5-1 - CASSFNGPRGGNTIYF TGCGCCAGCAGCTTCAACGGACCCCGGGGGGGAAACACCATATATTTT
TRBJ2-2 - TRBV18 - CASSQGPTGELFF TGTGCCAGCTCACAGGGGCCCACCGGGGAGCTGTTTTTT
TRBJ2-3 - TRBV6-4 TRBD2 CASSDSRGVPGLAGPSTDTQYF TGTGCCAGCAGTGACTCTCGTGGGGTTCCGGGACTAGCGGGGCCTAGCACAGATACGCAGTATTTT
TRBJ2-3 - TRBV7-2 - CASTYFHAGGTDTQYF TGTGCCAGCACCTATTTCCACGCGGGTGGCACAGATACGCAGTATTTT
TRBJ2-1 - TRBV6-6 - CASSPTGLSYNEQFF TGTGCCAGCAGTCCCACAGGGCTCTCCTACAATGAGCAGTTCTTC
TRBJ2-1 - TRBV19 - CASSIRRGQTSPNEQFF TGTGCCAGTAGTATAAGGCGGGGACAGACATCTCCTAATGAGCAGTTCTTC
TRBJ2-3 - TRBV6-4 TRBD2 CASTETSEPTDTQYF TGTGCCAGCACTGAGACTAGCGAGCCCACAGATACGCAGTATTTT
TRBJ1-5 - TRBV27 TRBD1 CASSFEGTETGRGNQPQHF TGTGCCAGCAGTTTCGAGGGGACCGAGACAGGGCGCGGAAATCAGCCCCAGCATTTT
TRBJ1-1 - TRBV5-4 - CASSPRGGFPNTEAFF TGTGCCAGCAGCCCAAGGGGGGGCTTTCCGAACACTGAAGCTTTCTTT
TRBJ1-6 - TRBV28 TRBD1 CASSSRQGSYNSPLHF TGTGCCAGCAGTTCGAGACAGGGCTCCTATAATTCACCCCTCCACTTT
TRBJ2-1 - TRBV6-6 TRBD2 CASSYREGPNEQFF TGTGCCAGCAGTTACCGGGAGGGCCCCAATGAGCAGTTCTTC
TRBJ1-1 - TRBV19 - CASNGGAFDTEAFF TGTGCCAGTAACGGGGGAGCGTTTGACACTGAAGCTTTCTTT
TRBJ2-1 - TRBV7-2 - CASSLVGGNEQFF TGTGCCAGCAGCTTAGTTGGCGGCAATGAGCAGTTCTTC
TRBJ2-1 - TRBV30 - CAWTPGVEQFF TGTGCCTGGACCCCAGGGGTTGAGCAGTTCTTC
TRBJ2-1 medium-sized TRBV6-4 TRBD2 CASSAGTSGGNEQFF TGTGCCAGCAGCGCCGGGACTAGCGGAGGGAATGAGCAGTTCTTC
TRBJ2-7 - TRBV9 TRBD2 CASSEGPSGGTYEQYF TGTGCCAGCAGTGAAGGACCTAGCGGGGGTACCTACGAGCAGTACTTC